This entry describes one T cell receptor beta chain. A second PCR, run for about 7 to 11 cycles, used a sample-barcoded 5' primer plus a J-beta primer mix. TCRdb re-called the 5' RACE reads with MiXCR, one entry per CDR3 protein. The table includes roughly 410,000 distinct CDR3 sequences, about half detected once. In germline, CDR1 is DFQATT, CDR2 SNEGSKA (reference sequence). The CDR3 is 12 amino acids. This record comes from a study of blood T cells in healthy people across ages. The sequence came from a man between 60 and 75 years old in good health. Sequenced input: blood. This sequence joins TRBV20-1 and TRBJ2-7; tentatively, D is TRBD1 (6 bases). This CDR3 is CSATGQTYEQYF. The CDR3 DNA reads as TGCAGCGCAACGGGACAAACCTACGAGCAGTACTTC.